This T cell receptor beta chain is drawn from a study of T cell changes during pregnancy in multiple sclerosis. CDR1 and CDR2 from the germline V gene are PRHDT and FYEKMQ (reference sequence). The CDR3 loop spans 16 amino acids. V lost 8 bases and J lost 2; bases outside the gene matches: 13. Profiling relied on immunoSEQ multiplex PCR, and the TCRdb table lists in-frame clones only, not all of them. The sample carries just under 65,000 clones, roughly 89% recorded once. The genes are TRBV13 and TRBJ2-5, with 8 bases that match TRBD1. The receptor was isolated from a female donor in good health, enrolled as a control in a pregnancy study. The source was peripheral blood, collected in the third trimester of pregnancy. In DNA, the CDR3 is TGTGCCAGCGGGGATGGGGACAGGAGTTATCAAGAGACCCAGTACTTC. This sequence encodes CASGDGDRSYQETQYF.